Below, 31 T cell receptor beta chains from the same sample are listed, as sequenced in a study of T cell repertoires in cytomegalovirus infection. What these receptors recognize is not known. TCRdb reprocessed the reads with MiXCR, giving one entry per CDR3 protein. Of 650,000 to 900,000 distinct CDR3 sequences listed, about 27% were seen once; the top ten hold under 15%. This sample comprised cultured CD8+ T cells from PBMCs, obtained from culture after CMV antigen stimulation. These TCRs come from a human donor in good health (CMV status not recorded). Some clones in this sample may be carry-over from other donors' samples.

In this sample, this clonotype turned up a few times. The chain couples TRBV3-1 to TRBJ2-2; no clear D gene. Deletions cut 0 bases from V and 5 bases from J, with 7 bases between. CDR1 is LGHDT and CDR2 is YNNKEL in the germline V gene (reference sequence). This CDR3 has 14 amino acids. For the CDR3, the DNA is TGTGCCAGCAGCCAAGATGATGGGACCGGGGAGCTGTTTTTT. It translates to CASSQDDGTGELFF.

The genes are TRBV5-1 and TRBJ1-1, with D perhaps TRBD1 (6 bases). V was shortened by 5 bases and J by 3 bases, with 14 bases between the two germline ends. CDR1 is SGHRS and CDR2 is YFSETQ in the germline V gene. This CDR3 comprises 14 residues. The DNA for the CDR3 is TGCGCCAGCAGTCAATTGACAGGAGACACTGAAGCTTTCTTT. Translating it yields CASSQLTGDTEAFF.

Details on this clonotype: The junction differs from germline at one of its ends, possibly a read error. The chain joins TRBV7-6 to TRBJ1-1; 7 bases are a match to TRBD1. The germline gives CDR1 SGHVS, CDR2 FNYEAQ. The CDR3 covers 11 residues. The CDR3 coding sequence is TGTGCCAGCAGCTCGGGACAGCCAGTGCTCTTT. It yields the protein CASSSGQPVLF.

This clonotype was counted at least ten times. The J gene is TRBJ2-3, the V gene TRBV7-2; 9 bases fit TRBD2. CDR1 is SGHTA and CDR2 is FQGNSA in the germline V gene. This CDR3 comprises 16 residues. V lost 1 base and J lost 5; bases outside the gene matches: 7. The CDR3 DNA reads as TGTGCCAGCAGCTTAGGAGCGGGGGGAGTTGGAGATACGCAGTATTTT. Encoded protein: CASSLGAGGVGDTQYF.

This clonotype was seen a handful of times. V and J are TRBV9 and TRBJ2-1; D might be TRBD2 (7 bases). The CDR3 sequence is 13 residues long. The V and J ends lost 4 bases and 16 bases respectively, with 21 bases between them. CDR1 is SGDLS, CDR2 YYNGEE, per germline. The CDR3 nucleotides read TGTGCCAGCAGCCCCGGAGGGGGGGGCCTGAGTTTCTTC. It encodes CASSPGGGGLSFF. The full variable domain, in which reference TRBV9 and TRBJ2-1 provide the parts outside the CDR3, is DSGVTQTPKHLITATGQRVTLRCSPRSGDLSVYWYQQSLDQGLQFLIQYYNGEERAKGNILERFSAQQFPDLHSELNLSSLELGDSALYFCASSPGGGGLSFFGPGTRLTVL.

V usage is TRBV6-5 and J usage is TRBJ1-5; D perhaps matches TRBD1 (5 bases). V lost 5 bases, J lost 7 bases, and 21 bases lay in between. The germline V gene has CDR1 MNHEY and CDR2 SVGAGI. CDR3 length: 16 residues. CDR3 loop: CASSPGVSSGNQPQHF. CDR3 DNA: TGTGCCAGCAGTCCGGGTGTTTCGTCAGGGAACCAGCCCCAGCATTTT.

This chain joins TRBV12-5 and TRBJ2-1; 10 nucleotides align to TRBD1. Germline assignment: CDR1 LGHNT and CDR2 FRNRAP. With 7 bases clipped from V and 10 bases from J, the junction kept 13 bases outside the gene matches. The CDR3 is 15 amino acids. CDR3 loop: CASATWDRGSVEQFF. As DNA, the CDR3 is TGTGCTAGTGCCACGTGGGACAGGGGATCGGTCGAGCAGTTCTTC.

The genes are TRBV5-5 and TRBJ2-1; TRBD2 matches at 12 bases. CDR3 length: 17 residues. Germline-derived CDR1 and CDR2 are SGHKS and YYEKEE (reference sequence). V lost 4 bases and J lost 6; bases outside the gene matches: 11. The CDR3: CASSDLAGGLQPNEQFF. DNA for the CDR3: TGTGCCAGCAGCGACCTAGCGGGGGGGCTTCAGCCCAATGAGCAGTTCTTC.

The V gene is TRBV11-2, the J gene TRBJ2-1; maybe TRBD1 (5 bases). This CDR3 comprises 16 residues. Germline values: CDR1 SGHAT, CDR2 FQNNGV. V was cut by 5 bases and J by 9 bases, with 23 bases left in between. Written as DNA, the CDR3 is TGTGCCAGCAGCCGTAGATCCCCTCAAGGGGATTTTGAGCAGTTCTTC. Protein: CASSRRSPQGDFEQFF.

The rearrangement joins TRBV29-1 to TRBJ2-1; TRBD2 aligns across 14 bases. The J segment lost 8 bases and the V segment lost 2 bases, leaving 11 bases of the junction unmatched. The germline CDR1 and CDR2 sequences are SQVTM and ANQGSEA. This CDR3 is built from 17 residues. In DNA form, the CDR3 reads TGCAGCGTTGAAAGACTAGCGGGGGGGCAAAATTTCGATGAGCAGTTCTTC. As protein: CSVERLAGGQNFDEQFF.

V usage is TRBV5-4 and J usage is TRBJ2-4; 15 bases are a match to TRBD2. After removal of 0 bases from V and 2 bases from J, the junction contained 3 bases not matched to a gene. In germline, CDR1 is SGHNT, CDR2 YYREEE (reference sequence). This CDR3 region has 18 residues. The CDR3 is CASSLGTSGGAPKNIQYF. The CDR3 coding sequence is TGTGCCAGCAGCTTGGGGACTAGCGGGGGGGCACCCAAAAACATTCAGTACTTC.

This sequence joins TRBV19 and TRBJ1-2; no firm D call. Trimming shortened V by 3 bases and J by 5 bases, and 13 bases separated the two germline ends. The CDR3 spans 14 residues. Germline V gives CDR1 LNHDA, CDR2 SQIVND (reference sequence). The CDR3 here is CASSIGSPPYGYTF. The CDR3 region has the DNA TGTGCCAGTAGTATCGGAAGTCCACCGTATGGCTACACCTTC.

This clonotype was observed a handful of times. This chain uses TRBV7-9 with TRBJ2-7, with D uncertain. V was pared by 5 bases and J by 7 bases, with 9 bases between. The CDR3 consists of 11 residues. Germline CDR1 is SEHNR and CDR2 is FQNEAQ (reference sequence). The CDR3 reads CASSQRREQYF. The CDR3 DNA reads TGTGCCAGCAGCCAGAGGCGGGAGCAGTACTTC.

The chain links TRBV7-9 to TRBJ2-7; D is unclear. The ends were cut back, 5 bases at V and 1 base at J, with 9 bases in the middle. Germline CDR1 reads SEHNR; CDR2 reads FQNEAQ (reference sequence). This CDR3 contains 13 residues. Here the CDR3 DNA reads TGTGCCAGCAGCCATGACGGATCCTACGAGCAGTACTTC. Translation gives CASSHDGSYEQYF.

This clonotype occurred a few times. The CDR3 nucleotides are TGTGCCAGCAGTCCCACCGGGGCGTATAGCAATCAGCCCCAGCATTTT. Residues: CASSPTGAYSNQPQHF. The V and J genes are TRBV6-6 and TRBJ1-5, with D possibly matching TRBD1 (5 bases). V was clipped by 5 bases and J by 0 bases, with 14 bases between them. In germline, CDR1 is MNHNY, CDR2 SVGAGI (reference sequence). This CDR3 has 16 residues.

This clonotype turned up a few times. The rearrangement joins TRBV7-6 to TRBJ2-5; the match to TRBD2 covers 10 bases. With V trimmed by 5 bases and J by 4 bases, 7 bases remained unmatched. Per the germline V gene, CDR1 is SGHVS and CDR2 is FNYEAQ. The CDR3 covers 15 residues. CDR3: CASSRLAGRGETQYF. In DNA form, the CDR3 reads TGTGCCAGCAGCCGACTAGCGGGTAGAGGAGAGACCCAGTACTTC.

The gene calls are TRBV27 and TRBJ2-7, with D possibly matching TRBD2 (5 bases). This CDR3 has 14 residues. Germline CDR1 MNHEY, CDR2 SMNVEV (reference sequence). V dropped 5 bases and J dropped 7 bases, with 18 bases sitting between them. The CDR3 loop is CASSPGRGGLEQYF. CDR3 coding DNA: TGTGCCAGCAGTCCGGGGAGAGGTGGGTTGGAGCAGTACTTC.

The chain carries TRBV7-9 and TRBJ2-5; the match to TRBD1 covers 9 bases. Germline V lookup: CDR1 SEHNR, CDR2 FQNEAQ (reference sequence). The ends lost 5 bases at V and 4 bases at J; junction bases unmatched: 5. This CDR3 is 14 amino acids long. The CDR3 DNA is TGTGCCAGCAGCGCGAGACAGGGGGGAGAGACCCAGTACTTC. Translating gives CASSARQGGETQYF.

This clonotype has a count of ten or more. This chain connects TRBV7-6 to TRBJ2-3, with 10 nucleotides matching TRBD2. Per germline, CDR1 SGHVS and CDR2 FNYEAQ. The CDR3 sequence is 19 residues long. With V trimmed by 1 base and J by 2 bases, 12 bases remained unmatched. CDR3 protein: CASSLGPPTSGEPTDTQYF. DNA of the CDR3: TGTGCCAGCAGCTTAGGTCCCCCTACTAGCGGGGAGCCCACAGATACGCAGTATTTT.

The rearrangement joins TRBV11-2 to TRBJ1-1; perhaps TRBD1 as D (6 bases). The V gene lost 2 bases and the J gene lost 2 bases, with 15 bases spanning the gap. This CDR3 contains 16 residues. In germline, CDR1 is SGHAT, CDR2 FQNNGV. The DNA for the CDR3 is TGTGCCAGCAGCTTATGGCGAACCAGGGGAAACACTGAAGCTTTCTTT. Translation: CASSLWRTRGNTEAFF.

Of note for this clonotype: Here the CDR3 omits its conserved ending phenylalanine or tryptophan, so a read error is the likely source. The DNA is left out, because the CDR3 cannot be placed on it with certainty; the CDR3 is given as TCRdb lists it. The chain carries TRBV12-3 or TRBV12-4 and TRBJ2-3; the D call in the table, TRBD1, was not verified against the DNA. The CDR3 region is 12 residues in length, termini included. The CDR3 spells CASSPLSGTGYL.

This chain uses TRBV24-1 with TRBJ2-5; D may be TRBD1 (5 bases). The CDR3 spans 16 residues. V lost 3 bases, J lost 2 bases, and 15 bases lay in between. Per the germline V gene, CDR1 is KGHDR and CDR2 is SFDVKD. The CDR3, as DNA: TGTGCCACCAGTGATGCTCAAGACAGAGGACAAGAGACCCAGTACTTC. Amino acids: CATSDAQDRGQETQYF.

The rearrangement joins TRBV7-9 to TRBJ2-1; tentatively, D is TRBD1 (7 bases). Trimming left V 5 bases short and J 9 bases short, with 23 bases between. Germline-derived CDR1 and CDR2 are SEHNR and FQNEAQ (reference sequence). This CDR3 spans 16 amino acids. CDR3 bases: TGTGCCAGCAGCCAAGTCGGTCAGGGGGGAACGTTTGAGCAGTTCTTC. Translation: CASSQVGQGGTFEQFF.

This clonotype was seen more than once but under ten times. V and J are TRBV19 and TRBJ2-1; D is perhaps TRBD1 or TRBD2 (5 bases each). Germline V gives CDR1 LNHDA, CDR2 SQIVND (reference sequence). V lost 2 bases, J lost 8 bases, and 10 bases lay in between. This CDR3 has 13 amino acids. The DNA of the CDR3 is TGTGCCAGTAGTATATCGGGGCTCGATGAGCAGTTCTTC. This gives the protein CASSISGLDEQFF.

This clonotype was detected many times. This chain uses TRBV7-9 with TRBJ1-1; no reliable D call. V gave up 7 bases and J gave up 1 base, with 10 bases separating them. This CDR3 region has 13 residues. In germline, CDR1 is SEHNR, CDR2 FQNEAQ (reference sequence). This CDR3 reads CASTPQGNTEAFF. For the CDR3, the DNA is TGTGCCAGCACCCCCCAAGGGAACACTGAAGCTTTCTTT.

This clonotype was counted a few times. The V call is TRBV2, the J call TRBJ1-2; 9 nucleotides align to TRBD1. This CDR3 region has 13 residues. J was trimmed by 7 bases and V by 8 bases; bases with no gene match: 8. Per germline, CDR1 SNHLY and CDR2 FYNNEI. As DNA, the CDR3 is TGTGCCAGCCCGGGACAGGGAGAGCGTGGCTACACCTTC. Protein sequence: CASPGQGERGYTF.

The chain is built from TRBV28 and TRBJ1-6, with 10 bases aligning to TRBD1. Germline-derived CDR1 and CDR2 are MDHEN and SYDVKM. Losses at the gene ends were 6 bases for V and 10 bases for J; bases not matched to a gene: 9. The CDR3 length is 15 residues. DNA for the CDR3: TGTGCCAGCAGGCACAACCGGGACAGGGGATCACCCCTCCACTTT. Protein product: CASRHNRDRGSPLHF.

With respect to this clonotype: A read error may explain this, as a much larger clone is one base away. The chain employs TRBV11-2 and TRBJ1-1; D perhaps matches TRBD1 (6 bases). The CDR3 extends over 14 amino acids. Germline lookup yields CDR1 SGHAT and CDR2 FQNNGV. V lost 4 bases and J 0 bases, leaving 9 bases between the germline ends. The CDR3 region has the DNA TGTGCCAGCAGCTCCTGGACAGTGAACACTGAAGCTTTCTTT. It specifies CASSSWTVNTEAFF.

The chain carries TRBV7-8 and TRBJ1-2, with 7 bases aligning to TRBD1. Germline assignment: CDR1 SGHVS and CDR2 FQNEAQ. The trim removed 1 base at V and 2 bases at J, leaving 4 bases unmatched. This CDR3 has 15 residues. The CDR3 DNA follows: TGTGCCAGCAGCTTAGGGGCAGGGGGAAACTATGGCTACACCTTC. It codes for CASSLGAGGNYGYTF.

V and J are TRBV27 and TRBJ2-1, with 8 bases identical to TRBD2. The CDR3 sequence is 14 residues long. Unmatched junction bases numbered 7, after V lost 5 bases and J lost 7 bases. Germline V gene lookup returns CDR1 MNHEY and CDR2 SMNVEV (reference sequence). CDR3 bases: TGTGCCAGCAGTCCCGGACTAGCCTCTAATGAGCAGTTCTTC. It yields the protein CASSPGLASNEQFF.

Many counts were recorded for this clonotype. The chain carries TRBV7-6 and TRBJ1-4; possible D gene TRBD1, 6 bases. The germline gives CDR1 SGHVS, CDR2 FNYEAQ. The CDR3 spans 15 residues. V was clipped by 1 base and J by 3 bases, with 9 bases between them. CDR3: CASSLGPGANEKLFF. CDR3 bases: TGTGCCAGCAGCTTAGGTCCAGGGGCTAATGAAAAACTGTTTTTT. The variable domain in full, with the rest retrieved from reference TRBV7-6 and TRBJ1-4, is GAGVSQSPRYKVTKRGQDVALRCDPISGHVSLYWYRQALGQGPEFLTYFNYEAQQDKSGLPNDRFSAERPEGSISTLTIQRTEQRDSAMYRCASSLGPGANEKLFFGSGTQLSVL.